This TCR beta chain was observed in a study of T cell responses to AZD1222 COVID-19 vaccine. This clone was counted only a few times. No antigen is known for it. Profiling relied on immunoSEQ multiplex PCR, and the TCRdb table lists in-frame clones only, not all of them. The sample consists of approximately 94,000 clones, approximately 87% of them appearing once. Overall study findings and caveats: There were mostly white British donors and more females than males, and clonal diversity was possibly underestimated. Baseline seropositivity characterized only a handful of AZD1222 recipients.

This CDR3 has 15 residues. The germline CDR1 and CDR2 sequences are SGHVS and FQNEAQ. The V gene lost 2 bases and the J gene lost 1 base, with 6 bases spanning the gap. The chain links TRBV7-8 to TRBJ1-6, with D unclear. This receptor was identified in an adult in good health. This sample comprised peripheral blood, obtained on day 0 of AZD1222 vaccination. For the CDR3, the DNA is TGTGCCAGCAGCTTAACAGTTTCCTATAATTCACCCCTCCACTTT. Amino acid sequence: CASSLTVSYNSPLHF.